The entry below gives a single T cell receptor beta chain sequence along with its context. The data are from a study of CD8+ T cells in alopecia areata. Reverse transcription of extracted RNA yielded cDNA, which provided the sequencing template. Repertoires were generated with immunoSEQ multiplex PCR, while TCRdb's copy carries only in-frame clones and drops some. The table records 95,000 to 150,000 clones, 50% to 55% of them present only once. The CDR3 is made up of 15 amino acids. V shed 3 bases and J 6 bases; nucleotides not matched to a gene: 8. Germline V gene sequence: CDR1 SEHNR, CDR2 FQNEAQ (reference sequence). Treatment of the sample: oral pan-JAK inhibitor, 5-10 mg twice daily.

The rearrangement joins TRBV7-9 to TRBJ1-5; 7 bases are shared with TRBD1. This clonotype was obtained from a human donor with alopecia areata. The material was CD4+ T cells sorted from blood, obtained at week 4, from a patient treated with tofacitinib. Written as DNA, the CDR3 is TGTGCCAGCAGCTTCGGGACAGAGGTTCGTCAGCCCCAGCATTTT. This codes for CASSFGTEVRQPQHF.